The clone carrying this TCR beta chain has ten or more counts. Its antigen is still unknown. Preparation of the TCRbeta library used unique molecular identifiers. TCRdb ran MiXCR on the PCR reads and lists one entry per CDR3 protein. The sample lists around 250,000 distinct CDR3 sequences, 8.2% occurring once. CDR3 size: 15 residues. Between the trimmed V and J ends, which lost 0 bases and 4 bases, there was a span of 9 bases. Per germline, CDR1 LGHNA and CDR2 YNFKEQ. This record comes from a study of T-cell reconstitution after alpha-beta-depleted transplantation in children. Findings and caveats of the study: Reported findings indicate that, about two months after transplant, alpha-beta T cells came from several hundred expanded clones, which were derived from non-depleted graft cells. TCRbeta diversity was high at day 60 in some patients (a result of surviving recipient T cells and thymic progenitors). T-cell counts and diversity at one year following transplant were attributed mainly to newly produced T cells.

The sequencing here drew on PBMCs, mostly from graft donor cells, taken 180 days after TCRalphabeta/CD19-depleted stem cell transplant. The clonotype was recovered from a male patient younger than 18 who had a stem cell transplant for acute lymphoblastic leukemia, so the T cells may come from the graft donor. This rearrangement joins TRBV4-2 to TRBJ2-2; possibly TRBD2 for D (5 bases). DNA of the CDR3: TGTGCCAGCAGCCAAGATAGGGAGAGCACCGGGGAGCTGTTTTTT. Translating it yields CASSQDRESTGELFF.